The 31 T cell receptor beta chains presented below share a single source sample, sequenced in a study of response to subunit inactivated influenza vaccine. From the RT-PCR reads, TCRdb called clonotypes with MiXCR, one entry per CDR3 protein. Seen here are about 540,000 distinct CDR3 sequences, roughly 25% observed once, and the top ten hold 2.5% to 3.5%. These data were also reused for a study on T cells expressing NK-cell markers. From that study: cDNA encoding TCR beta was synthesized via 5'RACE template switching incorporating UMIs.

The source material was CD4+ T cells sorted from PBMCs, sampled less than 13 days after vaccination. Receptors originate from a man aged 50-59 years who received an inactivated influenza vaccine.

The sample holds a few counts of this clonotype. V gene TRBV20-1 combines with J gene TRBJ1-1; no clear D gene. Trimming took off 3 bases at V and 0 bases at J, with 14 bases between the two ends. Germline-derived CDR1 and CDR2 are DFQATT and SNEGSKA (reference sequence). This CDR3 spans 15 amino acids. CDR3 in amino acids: CSASPPDGMNTEAFF. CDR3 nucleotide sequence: TGCAGTGCTAGTCCCCCGGACGGTATGAACACTGAAGCTTTCTTT.

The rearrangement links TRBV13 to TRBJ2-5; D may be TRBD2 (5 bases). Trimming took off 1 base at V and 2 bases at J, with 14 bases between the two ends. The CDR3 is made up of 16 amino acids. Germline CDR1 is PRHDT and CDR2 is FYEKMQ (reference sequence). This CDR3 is CASSLVTNQIQETQYF. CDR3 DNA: TGTGCCAGCAGCTTAGTGACTAATCAGATACAAGAGACCCAGTACTTC.

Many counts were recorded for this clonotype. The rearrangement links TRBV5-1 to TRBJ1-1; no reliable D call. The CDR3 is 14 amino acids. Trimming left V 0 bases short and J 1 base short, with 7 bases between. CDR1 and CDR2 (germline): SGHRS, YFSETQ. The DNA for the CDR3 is TGCGCCAGCAGCTTGGCTGCGAGGAACACTGAAGCTTTCTTT. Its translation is CASSLAARNTEAFF.

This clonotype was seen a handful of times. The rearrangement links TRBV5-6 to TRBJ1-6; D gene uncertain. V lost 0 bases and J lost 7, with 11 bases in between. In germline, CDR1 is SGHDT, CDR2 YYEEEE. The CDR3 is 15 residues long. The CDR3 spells CASSLDYSSNSPLHF. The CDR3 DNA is TGTGCCAGCAGCTTGGACTATTCTTCCAATTCACCCCTCCACTTT.

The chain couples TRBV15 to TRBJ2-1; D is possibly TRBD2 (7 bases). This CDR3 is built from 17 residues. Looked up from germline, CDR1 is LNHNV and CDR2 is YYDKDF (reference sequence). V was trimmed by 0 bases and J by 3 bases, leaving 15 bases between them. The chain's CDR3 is CATSRDLWGGGYNEQFF. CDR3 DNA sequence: TGTGCCACCAGCAGAGATCTTTGGGGAGGGGGCTACAATGAGCAGTTCTTC.

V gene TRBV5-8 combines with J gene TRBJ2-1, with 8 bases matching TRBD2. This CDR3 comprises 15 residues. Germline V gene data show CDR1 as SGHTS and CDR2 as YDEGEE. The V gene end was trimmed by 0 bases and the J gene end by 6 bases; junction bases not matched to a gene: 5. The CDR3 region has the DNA TGTGCCAGCAGCTTGGCACTAGCGGCCATCAATGAGCAGTTCTTC. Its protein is CASSLALAAINEQFF.

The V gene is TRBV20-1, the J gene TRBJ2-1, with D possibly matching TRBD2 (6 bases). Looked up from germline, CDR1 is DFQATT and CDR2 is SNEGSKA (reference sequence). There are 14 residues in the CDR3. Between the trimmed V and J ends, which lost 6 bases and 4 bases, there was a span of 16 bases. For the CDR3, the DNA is TGCAGTGCGCAAACCCCGGGACTTTACAATGAGCAGTTCTTC. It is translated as CSAQTPGLYNEQFF.

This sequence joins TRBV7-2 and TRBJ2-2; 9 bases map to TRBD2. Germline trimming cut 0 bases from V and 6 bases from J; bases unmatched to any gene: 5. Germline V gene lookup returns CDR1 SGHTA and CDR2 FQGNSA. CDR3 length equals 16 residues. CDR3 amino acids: CASSLALAGHAGELFF. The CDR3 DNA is TGTGCCAGCAGCTTAGCGCTAGCGGGACACGCCGGGGAGCTGTTTTTT.

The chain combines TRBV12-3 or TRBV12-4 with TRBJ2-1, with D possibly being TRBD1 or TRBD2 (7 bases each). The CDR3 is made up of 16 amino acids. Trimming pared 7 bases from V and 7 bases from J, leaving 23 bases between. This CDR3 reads CASTLSSGQGGNEQFF. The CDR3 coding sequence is TGTGCCAGCACCTTATCGAGTGGGCAGGGGGGGAATGAGCAGTTCTTC.

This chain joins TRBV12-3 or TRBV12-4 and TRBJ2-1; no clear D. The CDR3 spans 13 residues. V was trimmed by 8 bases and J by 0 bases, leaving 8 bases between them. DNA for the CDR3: TGTGCCAGCCGGGCGCTCTCCTACAATGAGCAGTTCTTC. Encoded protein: CASRALSYNEQFF.

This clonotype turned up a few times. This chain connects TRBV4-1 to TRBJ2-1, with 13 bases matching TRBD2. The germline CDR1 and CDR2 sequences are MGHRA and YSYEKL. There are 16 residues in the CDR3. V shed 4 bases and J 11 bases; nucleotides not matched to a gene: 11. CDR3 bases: TGCGCCAGCAGCCGACTAGCGGGGGGCTCCCGGGTGAAGCAGTTCTTC. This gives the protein CASSRLAGGSRVKQFF.

CDR3 nucleotides: TGTGCCAGCAGCTCCACAAATCTCGGGGCCCTCCACTTT. Translation gives CASSSTNLGALHF. The J gene is TRBJ1-6, the V gene TRBV5-5; no definite D call. CDR1 and CDR2 (germline): SGHKS, YYEKEE (reference sequence). The CDR3 spans 13 residues. Trimming pared 3 bases from V and 14 bases from J, leaving 15 bases between.

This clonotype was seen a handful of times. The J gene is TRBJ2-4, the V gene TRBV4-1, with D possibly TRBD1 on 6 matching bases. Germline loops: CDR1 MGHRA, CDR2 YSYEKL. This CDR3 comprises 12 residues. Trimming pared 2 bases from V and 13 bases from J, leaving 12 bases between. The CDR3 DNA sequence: TGCGCCAGCAGCCAACCGCCCGGGACACAGTACTTC. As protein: CASSQPPGTQYF.

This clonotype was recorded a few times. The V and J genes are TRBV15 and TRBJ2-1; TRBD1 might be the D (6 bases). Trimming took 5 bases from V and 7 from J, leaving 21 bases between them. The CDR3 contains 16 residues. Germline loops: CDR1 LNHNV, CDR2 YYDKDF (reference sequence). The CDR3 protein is CATSGTGSPLTNEQFF. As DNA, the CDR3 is TGTGCCACCAGCGGTACAGGGTCCCCCCTTACGAATGAGCAGTTCTTC.

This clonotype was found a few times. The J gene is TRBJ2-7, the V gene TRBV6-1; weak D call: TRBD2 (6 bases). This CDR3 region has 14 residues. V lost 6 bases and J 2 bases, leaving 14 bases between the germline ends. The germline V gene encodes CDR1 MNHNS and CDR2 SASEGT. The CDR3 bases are TGTGCCAGCAGGCTGCTTGCGGGAACCTACGAGCAGTACTTC. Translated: CASRLLAGTYEQYF.

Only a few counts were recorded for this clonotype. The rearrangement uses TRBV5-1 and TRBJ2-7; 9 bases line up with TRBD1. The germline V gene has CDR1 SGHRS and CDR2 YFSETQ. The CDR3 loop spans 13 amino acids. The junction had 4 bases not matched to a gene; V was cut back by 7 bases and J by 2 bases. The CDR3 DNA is TGCGCCAGCGACCGGGACAGGGCCTACGAGCAGTACTTC. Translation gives CASDRDRAYEQYF.

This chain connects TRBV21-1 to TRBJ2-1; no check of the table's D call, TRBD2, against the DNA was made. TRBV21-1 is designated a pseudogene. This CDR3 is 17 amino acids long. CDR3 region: CASTNGGTSGSYNEQFF. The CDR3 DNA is TGTGCCAGCACCAATGGAGGGACTAGCGGGAGTTACAATGAGCAGTTCTTC.

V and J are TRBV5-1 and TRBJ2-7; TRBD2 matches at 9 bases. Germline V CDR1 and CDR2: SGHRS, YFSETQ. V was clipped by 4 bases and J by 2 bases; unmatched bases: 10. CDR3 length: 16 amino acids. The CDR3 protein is CASSRGSSGNTYEQYF. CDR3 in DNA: TGCGCCAGCAGCCGTGGGTCTAGCGGGAATACCTACGAGCAGTACTTC.

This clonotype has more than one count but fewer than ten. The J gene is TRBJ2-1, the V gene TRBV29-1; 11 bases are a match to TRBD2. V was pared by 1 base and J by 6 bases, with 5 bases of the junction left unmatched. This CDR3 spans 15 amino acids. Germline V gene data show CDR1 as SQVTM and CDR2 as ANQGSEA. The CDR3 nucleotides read TGCAGCGTTGAAGTAGGTAGCGGGGGGGCCAATGAGCAGTTCTTC. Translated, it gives CSVEVGSGGANEQFF.

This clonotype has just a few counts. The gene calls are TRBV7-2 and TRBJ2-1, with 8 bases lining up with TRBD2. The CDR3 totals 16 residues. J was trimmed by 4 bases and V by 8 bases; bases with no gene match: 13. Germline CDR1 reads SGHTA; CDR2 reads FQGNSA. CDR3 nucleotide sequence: TGTGCCAGCGCTGCGGGGGGCGCGGGGGGATACAATGAGCAGTTCTTC. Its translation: CASAAGGAGGYNEQFF.

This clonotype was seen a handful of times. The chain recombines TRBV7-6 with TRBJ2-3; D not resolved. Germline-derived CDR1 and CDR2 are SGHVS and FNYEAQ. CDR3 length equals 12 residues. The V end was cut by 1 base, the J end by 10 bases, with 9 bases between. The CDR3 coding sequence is TGTGCCAGCAGCTTAGATCGCACACCGCAGTATTTT. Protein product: CASSLDRTPQYF.

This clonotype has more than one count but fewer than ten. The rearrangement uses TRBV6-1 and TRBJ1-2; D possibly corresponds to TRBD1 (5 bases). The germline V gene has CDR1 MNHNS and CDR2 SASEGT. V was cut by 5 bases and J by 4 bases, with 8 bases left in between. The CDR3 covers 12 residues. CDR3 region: CASSPGPYGYTF. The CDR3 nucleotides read TGTGCCAGCAGTCCAGGGCCCTATGGCTACACCTTC.

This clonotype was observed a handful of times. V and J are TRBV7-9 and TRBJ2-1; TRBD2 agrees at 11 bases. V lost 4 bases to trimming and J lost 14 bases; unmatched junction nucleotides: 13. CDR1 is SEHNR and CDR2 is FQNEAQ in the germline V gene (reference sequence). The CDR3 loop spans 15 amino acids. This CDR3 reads CASSSGTSGRSVKFF. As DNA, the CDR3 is TGTGCCAGCAGCTCCGGGACTAGCGGCCGCTCGGTGAAGTTCTTC.

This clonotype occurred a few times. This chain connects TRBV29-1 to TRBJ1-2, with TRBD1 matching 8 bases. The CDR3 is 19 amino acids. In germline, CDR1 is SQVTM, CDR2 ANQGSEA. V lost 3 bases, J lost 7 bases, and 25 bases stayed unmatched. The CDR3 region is CSVEARRPRQGASESGYTF. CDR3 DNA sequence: TGCAGCGTTGAGGCGCGGAGACCAAGGCAGGGGGCGAGCGAAAGTGGCTACACCTTC.

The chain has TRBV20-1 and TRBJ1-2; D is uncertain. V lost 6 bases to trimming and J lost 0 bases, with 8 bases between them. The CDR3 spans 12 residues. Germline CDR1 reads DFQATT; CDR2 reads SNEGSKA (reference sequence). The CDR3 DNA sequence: TGCAGTGCCCTTTCTTCTAACTATGGCTACACCTTC. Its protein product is CSALSSNYGYTF.

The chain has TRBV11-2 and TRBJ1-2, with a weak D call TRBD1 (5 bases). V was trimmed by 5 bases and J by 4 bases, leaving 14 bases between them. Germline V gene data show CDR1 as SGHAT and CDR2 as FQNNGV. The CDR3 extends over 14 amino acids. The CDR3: CASSLSDGGYGYTF. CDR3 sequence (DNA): TGTGCCAGCAGCCTCAGTGACGGGGGCTATGGCTACACCTTC.

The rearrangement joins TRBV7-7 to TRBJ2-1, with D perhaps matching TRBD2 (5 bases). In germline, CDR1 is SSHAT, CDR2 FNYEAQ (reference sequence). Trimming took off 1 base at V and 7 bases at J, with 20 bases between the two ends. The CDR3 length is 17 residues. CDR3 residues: CASSLGGSAGSGNEQFF. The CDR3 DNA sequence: TGTGCCAGCAGCTTAGGTGGTAGCGCCGGTTCTGGGAATGAGCAGTTCTTC. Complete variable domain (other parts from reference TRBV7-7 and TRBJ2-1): GAGVSQSPRYKVTKRGQDVTLRCDPISSHATLYWYQQALGQGPEFLTYFNYEAQPDKSGLPSDRFSAERPEGSISTLTIQRTEQRDSAMYRCASSLGGSAGSGNEQFFGPGTRLTVL.

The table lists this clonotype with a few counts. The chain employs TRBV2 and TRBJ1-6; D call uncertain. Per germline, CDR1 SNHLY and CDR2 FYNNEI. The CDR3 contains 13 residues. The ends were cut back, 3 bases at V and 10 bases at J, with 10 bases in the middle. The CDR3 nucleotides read TGTGCCAGCAGTGACGGGTGGCAGTCACCCCTCCACTTT. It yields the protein CASSDGWQSPLHF.

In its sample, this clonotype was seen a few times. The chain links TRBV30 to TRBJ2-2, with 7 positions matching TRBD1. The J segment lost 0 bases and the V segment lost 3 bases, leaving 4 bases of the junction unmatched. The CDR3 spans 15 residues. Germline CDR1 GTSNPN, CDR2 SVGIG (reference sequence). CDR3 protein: CAWRNRGANTGELFF. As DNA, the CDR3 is TGTGCCTGGAGGAACAGGGGCGCGAACACCGGGGAGCTGTTTTTT.

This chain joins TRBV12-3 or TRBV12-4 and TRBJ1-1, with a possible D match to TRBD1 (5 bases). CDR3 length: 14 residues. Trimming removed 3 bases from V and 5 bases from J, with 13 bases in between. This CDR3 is CASSLGGIRTEAFF. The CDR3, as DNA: TGTGCCAGCAGTTTGGGGGGGATCAGGACTGAAGCTTTCTTT.

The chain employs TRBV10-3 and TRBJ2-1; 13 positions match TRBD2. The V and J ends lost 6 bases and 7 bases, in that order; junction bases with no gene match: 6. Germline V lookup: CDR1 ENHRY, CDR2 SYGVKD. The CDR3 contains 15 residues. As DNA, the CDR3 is TGTGCCATCAGAACTAGCGGGGGGGCCATGAATGAGCAGTTCTTC. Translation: CAIRTSGGAMNEQFF.